Below are 30 T cell receptor beta chains sequenced from a single sample in a study of blood T cell repertoires in COVID-19 (dated by TCRdb to 2020 to 2021). The receptor library was made with the immunoSEQ multiplex PCR assay. The table comes from immuneACCESS by way of TCRdb, which keeps in-frame sequences with V and J called. Part of the clones is missing from these tables; in studies checked, under half for an unresolved V gene and the rest for unknown reasons. This sample is represented by some 240,000 clones; roughly 80% of them were singletons. In total, the top ten clones hold approximately 5.2% of the sample. The sequenced sample consisted of peripheral blood. These receptors were collected from a woman in her 70s with COVID-19, enrolled during active disease.

This chain joins TRBV30 and TRBJ1-1, with TRBD1 matching over 7 bases. V trimming: 1 base; J trimming: 3 bases; junction bases outside the gene matches: 2. CDR1 and CDR2 from the germline V gene are GTSNPN and SVGIG (reference sequence). The CDR3 runs to 13 residues. The CDR3 protein is CAWSEGAYTEAFF. The CDR3 bases are TGTGCCTGGAGTGAGGGGGCTTACACTGAAGCTTTCTTT.

V usage is TRBV19 and J usage is TRBJ2-3, with 14 bases aligning to TRBD2. Germline assignment: CDR1 LNHDA and CDR2 SQIVND (reference sequence). The V gene end was trimmed by 5 bases and the J gene end by 6 bases; junction bases not matched to a gene: 10. This CDR3 region has 17 residues. The CDR3 spells CASSVVGTSGSQDTQYF. CDR3 nucleotides: TGTGCCAGTAGTGTGGTGGGGACTAGCGGGAGTCAGGATACGCAGTATTTT.

The chain carries TRBV7-2 and TRBJ2-7, with TRBD2 identical over 11 bases. From germline, CDR1 is SGHTA and CDR2 FQGNSA. The length of the CDR3 is 15 residues. J lost 0 bases, V lost 5 bases, and 3 bases had no gene match. CDR3 bases: TGTGCCAGCAGCGTTACTAGCGGGAGCTCCTACGAGCAGTACTTC. Translation gives CASSVTSGSSYEQYF.

The rearrangement links TRBV6-2 or TRBV6-3 to TRBJ1-2; weak D call: TRBD1 (5 bases). CDR3 length equals 14 residues. Germline V gives CDR1 MNHEY, CDR2 SVGEGT. The germline V and J ends were trimmed by 4 bases and 8 bases, with 17 bases remaining between them. CDR3 in DNA: TGTGCCAGCAGTTTCCTCAGGACGGGGGGAGGCTACACCTTC. Translating it yields CASSFLRTGGGYTF.

The rearrangement joins TRBV7-9 to TRBJ1-2; 7 bases align to TRBD1. V lost 1 base, J lost 4 bases, and 12 bases stayed unmatched. The CDR3 spans 17 residues. CDR1 and CDR2 from the germline V gene are SEHNR and FQNEAQ (reference sequence). The CDR3 sequence is CASSLDRTGPISYGYTF. CDR3 bases: TGTGCCAGCAGCTTAGACCGGACAGGACCGATTTCCTATGGCTACACCTTC. Using reference TRBV7-9 and TRBJ1-2 for the parts outside the CDR3, the full variable domain is DTGVSQNPRHKITKRGQNVTFRCDPISEHNRLYWYRQTLGQGPEFLTYFQNEAQLEKSRLLSDRFSAERPKGSFSTLEIQRTEQGDSAMYLCASSLDRTGPISYGYTFGSGTRLTVV.

This chain uses TRBV18 with TRBJ2-2; TRBD2 agrees at 11 bases. The trim removed 0 bases at V and 6 bases at J, leaving 3 bases unmatched. Germline-derived CDR1 and CDR2 are KGHSH and LQKENI. The CDR3 extends over 16 amino acids. In nucleotides, the CDR3 is TGTGCCAGCTCACCACCGGGGACTAGCGGATCCGGGGAGCTGTTTTTT. Translating it yields CASSPPGTSGSGELFF.

This rearrangement joins TRBV4-1 to TRBJ1-2; D gene unclear. V was shortened by 0 bases and J by 8 bases, with 10 bases between the two germline ends. Germline V gene sequence: CDR1 MGHRA, CDR2 YSYEKL. The CDR3 runs 13 residues. The DNA of the CDR3 is TGCGCCAGCAGCCAAGAACAGCTCGGCGGCTACACCTTC. Protein sequence: CASSQEQLGGYTF.

V usage is TRBV15 and J usage is TRBJ1-2; TRBD1 matches at 8 bases. The germline gives CDR1 LNHNV, CDR2 YYDKDF (reference sequence). The CDR3 sequence is 16 residues long. The J segment lost 4 bases and the V segment lost 2 bases, leaving 9 bases of the junction unmatched. CDR3 region: CATSRFGQGDFYGYTF. The CDR3, as DNA: TGTGCCACCAGCAGATTCGGACAGGGAGACTTCTATGGCTACACCTTC.

The chain has TRBV11-2 and TRBJ2-3, with TRBD2 as a possible D gene (6 bases). Trimming pared 8 bases from V and 0 bases from J, leaving 9 bases between. This CDR3 contains 13 residues. Per the germline V gene, CDR1 is SGHAT and CDR2 is FQNNGV. This CDR3 is CASRSGSTDTQYF. In DNA form, the CDR3 reads TGTGCCAGCCGGAGCGGGAGCACAGATACGCAGTATTTT.

The genes are TRBV19 and TRBJ2-1; perhaps TRBD1 as D (5 bases). CDR3 length: 15 amino acids. The V gene lost 1 base and the J gene lost 2 bases, with 9 bases spanning the gap. Germline V gene data show CDR1 as LNHDA and CDR2 as SQIVND (reference sequence). The CDR3 spells CASSIGAGTYNEQFF. The CDR3 DNA is TGTGCCAGTAGTATAGGGGCAGGGACCTACAATGAGCAGTTCTTC.

V usage is TRBV9 and J usage is TRBJ2-1; 7 nucleotides agree with TRBD1. The V and J ends lost 4 bases and 7 bases, in that order; junction bases with no gene match: 8. Germline V gene data show CDR1 as SGDLS and CDR2 as YYNGEE. The CDR3 spans 14 residues. In nucleotides, the CDR3 is TGTGCCAGCAGCCTACAGGGGTCCTCGAATGAGCAGTTCTTC. This encodes CASSLQGSSNEQFF. The full variable domain, in which reference TRBV9 and TRBJ2-1 provide the parts outside the CDR3, is DSGVTQTPKHLITATGQRVTLRCSPRSGDLSVYWYQQSLDQGLQFLIQYYNGEERAKGNILERFSAQQFPDLHSELNLSSLELGDSALYFCASSLQGSSNEQFFGPGTRLTVL.

This clone was counted a single time. The V and J genes are TRBV7-2 and TRBJ1-4; D uncertain. Germline-derived CDR1 and CDR2 are SGHTA and FQGNSA. This CDR3 contains 14 residues. Trimming left V 5 bases short and J 1 base short, with 8 bases between. CDR3 amino acids: CASSPSLTNEKLFF. CDR3 sequence (DNA): TGTGCCAGCAGCCCGAGCCTAACTAATGAAAAACTGTTTTTT.

This chain links TRBV9 with TRBJ2-3, with TRBD2 identical over 13 bases. Looked up from germline, CDR1 is SGDLS and CDR2 is YYNGEE. CDR3 size: 20 residues. With 5 bases clipped from V and 6 bases from J, the junction kept 21 bases outside the gene matches. In DNA, the CDR3 is TGTGCCAGCAGTCCTATCCCCAGGGGTTTTGGACTAGCGGGAGTTGATACGCAGTATTTT. Protein sequence: CASSPIPRGFGLAGVDTQYF.

V usage is TRBV4-2 and J usage is TRBJ2-3; tentatively, D is TRBD2 (5 bases). The germline V and J ends were trimmed by 4 bases and 6 bases, with 14 bases remaining between them. Germline values: CDR1 LGHNA, CDR2 YNFKEQ. This CDR3 is built from 14 residues. CDR3 sequence reads: CASSPGPEVDTQYF. CDR3 nucleotide sequence: TGTGCCAGCAGCCCTGGCCCGGAGGTCGATACGCAGTATTTT.

Here the CDR3 reads CASSEERGVGEKLFF. DNA of the CDR3: TGTGCCAGCAGTGAAGAACGGGGGGTGGGTGAAAAACTGTTTTTT. J is TRBJ1-4 and V is TRBV2; D is possibly TRBD1 (5 bases). From germline, CDR1 is SNHLY and CDR2 FYNNEI. The CDR3 is made up of 15 amino acids. V was pared by 1 base and J by 7 bases, with 13 bases between.

V usage is TRBV7-9 and J usage is TRBJ2-1, with 10 nucleotides matching TRBD2. J gave up 8 bases and V 8 bases, and 6 bases lay outside the gene matches. Germline assignment: CDR1 SEHNR and CDR2 FQNEAQ (reference sequence). The CDR3 has 13 residues. CDR3 loop: CASLSGRSDEQFF. The CDR3 DNA follows: TGTGCCAGCCTTAGCGGGAGGAGCGATGAGCAGTTCTTC.

This clone has a handful of counts. The chain uses TRBV30 and TRBJ1-1; 10 positions agree with TRBD1. With 4 bases clipped from V and 3 bases from J, the junction kept 11 bases outside the gene matches. This CDR3 is built from 16 residues. Germline lookup yields CDR1 GTSNPN and CDR2 SVGIG (reference sequence). In nucleotides, the CDR3 is TGTGCCTGGACCCGACAGGGGGCCTATATGGACACTGAAGCTTTCTTT. It yields the protein CAWTRQGAYMDTEAFF.

V is TRBV7-8 and J is TRBJ1-4; no definite D call. Germline loops: CDR1 SGHVS, CDR2 FQNEAQ. There are 18 residues in the CDR3. V lost 5 bases to trimming and J lost 0 bases, with 19 bases between them. In DNA, the CDR3 is TGTGCCAGCAGCGGAAGGGTCAGGAAGACTACAACTAATGAAAAACTGTTTTTT. Translated, it gives CASSGRVRKTTTNEKLFF.

The V call is TRBV18, the J call TRBJ2-3; 10 bases fit TRBD2. Germline CDR1 reads KGHSH; CDR2 reads LQKENI. CDR3 length: 16 amino acids. Trimming removed 3 bases from V and 1 base from J; junction bases left unmatched: 4. The DNA of the CDR3 is TGTGCCAGCTCACCGATTGGACTAGCGGGCACAGATACGCAGTATTTT. This encodes CASSPIGLAGTDTQYF.

J is TRBJ1-6 and V is TRBV14, with D maybe TRBD1 (6 bases). Germline loops: CDR1 SGHDN, CDR2 FVKESK. This CDR3 has 17 amino acids. Trimming took 5 bases from V and 3 from J, leaving 17 bases between them. The CDR3 here is CASSVTSGQIYNSPLHF. The CDR3 DNA sequence: TGTGCCAGCAGCGTCACTTCTGGACAGATCTATAATTCACCCCTCCACTTT.

V and J are TRBV7-2 and TRBJ2-7; D gene ambiguous. The germline V and J ends were trimmed by 0 bases and 6 bases, with 3 bases remaining between them. The CDR3 sequence is 11 residues long. The V gene's germline CDR1 is SGHTA and CDR2 FQGNSA. The CDR3 sequence is CASSLAGEQYF. For the CDR3, the DNA is TGTGCCAGCAGCTTAGCCGGCGAGCAGTACTTC.

V and J are TRBV7-8 and TRBJ1-5; D is perhaps TRBD1 (5 bases). CDR3 length equals 15 residues. Trimming pared 4 bases from V and 4 bases from J, leaving 14 bases between. From germline, CDR1 is SGHVS and CDR2 FQNEAQ. In DNA form, the CDR3 reads TGTGCCAGCAGCTGGGGGGTGGGTCGGAATCAGCCCCAGCATTTT. Protein: CASSWGVGRNQPQHF.

The chain couples TRBV2 to TRBJ1-1; possibly TRBD1 for D (5 bases). CDR3 length equals 15 residues. With 3 bases removed from V and 0 bases from J, the gap between germline ends came to 11 bases. From germline, CDR1 is SNHLY and CDR2 FYNNEI. The CDR3 here is CASSDFRAMNTEAFF. CDR3 nucleotides: TGTGCCAGCAGTGACTTCAGGGCCATGAACACTGAAGCTTTCTTT. The variable domain in full, completed from reference TRBV2 and TRBJ1-1, reads EPEVTQTPSHQVTQMGQEVILRCVPISNHLYFYWYRQILGQKVEFLVSFYNNEISEKSEIFDDQFSVERPDGSNFTLKIRSTKLEDSAMYFCASSDFRAMNTEAFFGQGTRLTVV.

This sequence joins TRBV5-1 and TRBJ2-2; D is undetermined. This CDR3 spans 13 amino acids. Per the germline V gene, CDR1 is SGHRS and CDR2 is YFSETQ. V was cut by 7 bases and J by 6 bases, with 13 bases left in between. For the CDR3, the DNA is TGCGCCAGCCGGTGGGCCGAAGCCGGGGAGCTGTTTTTT. It is translated as CASRWAEAGELFF.

This chain uses TRBV28 with TRBJ1-5, with TRBD1 identical over 8 bases. There are 15 residues in the CDR3. In germline, CDR1 is MDHEN, CDR2 SYDVKM. V trimming: 6 bases; J trimming: 2 bases; junction bases outside the gene matches: 6. CDR3 coding DNA: TGTGCCAGCAGCCCGACAGGGGCTGGCAATCAGCCCCAGCATTTT. Encoded protein: CASSPTGAGNQPQHF.

CDR3 nucleotides: TGTGCCAGCAGCTTAGATGGGGCGGGAGGTACCTACAATGAGCAGTTCTTC. Translated: CASSLDGAGGTYNEQFF. This sequence joins TRBV7-2 and TRBJ2-1; 8 nucleotides match TRBD2. Germline trimming cut 1 base from V and 2 bases from J; bases unmatched to any gene: 7. In germline, CDR1 is SGHTA, CDR2 FQGNSA. The CDR3 sequence is 17 residues long.

The CDR3 region is CASSSSASGSPYEQYF. The CDR3 DNA sequence: TGTGCCAGCAGTTCTTCTGCTAGCGGGAGTCCCTACGAGCAGTACTTC. This chain uses TRBV6-5 with TRBJ2-7, with 10 positions matching TRBD2. J gave up 2 bases and V 4 bases, and 8 bases lay outside the gene matches. CDR3 size: 16 residues. Germline V lookup: CDR1 MNHEY, CDR2 SVGAGI.

The J gene is TRBJ2-1, the V gene TRBV5-1; 8 bases are a match to TRBD1. V lost 4 bases and J lost 10; bases outside the gene matches: 10. The CDR3 covers 14 residues. Per germline, CDR1 SGHRS and CDR2 YFSETQ. CDR3 nucleotide sequence: TGCGCCAGCAGCGCCGGACAGGGCACTAGAGAGCAGTTCTTC. It codes for CASSAGQGTREQFF.

V and J are TRBV28 and TRBJ1-1; D ambiguous. The CDR3 runs to 14 residues. Trimming pared 3 bases from V and 0 bases from J, leaving 8 bases between. The germline CDR1 and CDR2 sequences are MDHEN and SYDVKM. The CDR3 bases are TGTGCCAGCAGTTTGAGGCAGATGAACACTGAAGCTTTCTTT. Encoded protein: CASSLRQMNTEAFF.

The count of this clone is one. Other DNA sequences from this sample encode an identical CDR3 as well. V and J are TRBV18 and TRBJ1-1, with 9 bases identical to TRBD1. The CDR3 length is 15 residues. Germline V gene lookup returns CDR1 KGHSH and CDR2 LQKENI. With V trimmed by 2 bases and J by 1 base, 2 bases remained unmatched. CDR3 sequence reads: CASSPTGQGNTEAFF. The CDR3 DNA sequence: TGTGCCAGCTCACCAACGGGACAGGGGAACACTGAAGCTTTCTTT.